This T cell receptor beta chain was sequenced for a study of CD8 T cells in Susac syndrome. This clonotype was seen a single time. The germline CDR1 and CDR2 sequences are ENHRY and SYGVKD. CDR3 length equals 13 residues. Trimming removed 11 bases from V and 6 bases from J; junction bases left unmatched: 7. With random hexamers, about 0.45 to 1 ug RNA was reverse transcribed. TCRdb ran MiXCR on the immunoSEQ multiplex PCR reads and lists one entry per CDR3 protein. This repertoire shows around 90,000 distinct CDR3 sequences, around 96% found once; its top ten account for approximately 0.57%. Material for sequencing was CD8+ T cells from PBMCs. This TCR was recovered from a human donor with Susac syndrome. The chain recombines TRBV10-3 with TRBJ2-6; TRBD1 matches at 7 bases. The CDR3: CASYGTAANVLTF. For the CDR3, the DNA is TGTGCCTCGTACGGGACAGCGGCCAACGTCCTGACTTTC.